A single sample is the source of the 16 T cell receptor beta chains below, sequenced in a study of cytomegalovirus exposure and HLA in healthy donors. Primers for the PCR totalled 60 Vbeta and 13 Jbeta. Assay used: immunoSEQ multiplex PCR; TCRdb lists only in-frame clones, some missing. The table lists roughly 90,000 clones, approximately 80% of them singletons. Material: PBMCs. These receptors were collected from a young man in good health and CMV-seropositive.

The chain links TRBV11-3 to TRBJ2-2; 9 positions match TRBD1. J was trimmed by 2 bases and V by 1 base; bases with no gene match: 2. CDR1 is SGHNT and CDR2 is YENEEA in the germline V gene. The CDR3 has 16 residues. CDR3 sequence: CASSLGTGGNTGELFF. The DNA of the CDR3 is TGTGCCAGCAGCTTAGGAACAGGGGGCAACACCGGGGAGCTGTTTTTT.

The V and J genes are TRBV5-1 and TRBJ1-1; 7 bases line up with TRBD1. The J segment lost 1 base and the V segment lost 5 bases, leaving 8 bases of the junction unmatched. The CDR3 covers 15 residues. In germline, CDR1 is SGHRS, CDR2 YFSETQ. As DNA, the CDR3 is TGCGCCAGCAGGTTCACAGGGGTGGAGAACACTGAAGCTTTCTTT. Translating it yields CASRFTGVENTEAFF.

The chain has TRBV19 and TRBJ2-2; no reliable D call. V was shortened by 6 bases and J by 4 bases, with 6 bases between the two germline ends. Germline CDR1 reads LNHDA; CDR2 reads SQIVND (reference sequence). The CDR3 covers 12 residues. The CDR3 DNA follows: TGTGCCAGTAGGCGTTTCACCGGGGAGCTGTTTTTT. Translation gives CASRRFTGELFF.

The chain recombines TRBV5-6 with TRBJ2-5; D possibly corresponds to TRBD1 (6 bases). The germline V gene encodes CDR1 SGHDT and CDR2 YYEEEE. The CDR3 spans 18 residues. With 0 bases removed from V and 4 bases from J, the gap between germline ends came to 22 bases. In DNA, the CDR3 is TGTGCCAGCAGCTTGGAACGACGCATTACAGGGCTCGGAGAGACCCAGTACTTC. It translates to CASSLERRITGLGETQYF.

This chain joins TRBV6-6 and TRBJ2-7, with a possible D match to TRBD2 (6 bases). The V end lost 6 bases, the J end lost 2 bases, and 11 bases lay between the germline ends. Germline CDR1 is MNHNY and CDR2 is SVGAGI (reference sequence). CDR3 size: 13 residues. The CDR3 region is CASREGGPYEQYF. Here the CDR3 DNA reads TGTGCCAGCAGAGAGGGAGGTCCCTACGAGCAGTACTTC.

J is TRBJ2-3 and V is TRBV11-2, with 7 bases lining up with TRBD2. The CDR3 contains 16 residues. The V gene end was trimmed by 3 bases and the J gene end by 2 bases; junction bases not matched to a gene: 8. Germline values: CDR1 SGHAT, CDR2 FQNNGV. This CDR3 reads CASSLGLAGVTDTQYF. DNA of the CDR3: TGTGCCAGCAGCTTGGGACTGGCGGGAGTCACAGATACGCAGTATTTT.

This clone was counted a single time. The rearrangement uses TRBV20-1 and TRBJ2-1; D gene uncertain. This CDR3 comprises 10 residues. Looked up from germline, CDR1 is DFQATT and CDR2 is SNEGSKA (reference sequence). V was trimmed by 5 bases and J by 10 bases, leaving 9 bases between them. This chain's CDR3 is CSALAVEQFF. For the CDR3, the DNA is TGCAGTGCTTTAGCCGTCGAGCAGTTCTTC.

CDR3 sequence reads: CASSPTGSFYNSPLHF. The CDR3 region has the DNA TGTGCCAGCAGCCCGACAGGGTCCTTCTATAATTCACCCCTCCACTTT. The gene calls are TRBV7-8 and TRBJ1-6, with TRBD1 identical over 7 bases. The CDR3 length is 16 residues. Germline CDR1 SGHVS, CDR2 FQNEAQ. V was clipped by 5 bases and J by 3 bases; unmatched bases: 7.

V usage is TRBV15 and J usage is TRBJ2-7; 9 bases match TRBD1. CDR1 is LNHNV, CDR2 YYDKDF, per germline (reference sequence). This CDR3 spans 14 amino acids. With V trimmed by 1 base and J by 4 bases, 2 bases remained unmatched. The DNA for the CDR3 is TGTGCCACCAGCAGAGGGACAGGGGAGTACGAGCAGTACTTC. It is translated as CATSRGTGEYEQYF.

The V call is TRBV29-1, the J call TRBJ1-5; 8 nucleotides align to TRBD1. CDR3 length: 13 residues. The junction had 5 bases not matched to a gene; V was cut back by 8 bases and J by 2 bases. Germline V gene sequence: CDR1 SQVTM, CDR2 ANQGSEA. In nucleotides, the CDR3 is TGCAGCATCGGACAGGGAGGCAATCAGCCCCAGCATTTT. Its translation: CSIGQGGNQPQHF.

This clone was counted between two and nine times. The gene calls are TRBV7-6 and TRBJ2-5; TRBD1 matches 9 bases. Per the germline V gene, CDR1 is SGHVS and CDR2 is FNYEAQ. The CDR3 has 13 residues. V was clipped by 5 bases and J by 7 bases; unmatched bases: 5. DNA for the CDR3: TGTGCCAGCAGCCCGGGGACAGGGTTGACCCAGTACTTC. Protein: CASSPGTGLTQYF.

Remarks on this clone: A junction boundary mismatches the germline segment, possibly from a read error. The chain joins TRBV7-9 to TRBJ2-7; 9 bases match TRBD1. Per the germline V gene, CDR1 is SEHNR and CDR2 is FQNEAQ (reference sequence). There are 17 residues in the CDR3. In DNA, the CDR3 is TGTTCCAGCACCGATTACCCGAAGGGGGACAGGGTCTACGAGCAGTACTTC. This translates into CSSTDYPKGDRVYEQYF. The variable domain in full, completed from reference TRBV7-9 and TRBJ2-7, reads DTGVSQNPRHKITKRGQNVTFRCDPISEHNRLYWYRQTLGQGPEFLTYFQNEAQLEKSRLLSDRFSAERPKGSFSTLEIQRTEQGDSAMYLCSSTDYPKGDRVYEQYFGPGTRLTVT.

The CDR3 nucleotides read TGTGCCAGCCTAGCGGGGCTAAACAATGAGCAGTTCTTC. Translation: CASLAGLNNEQFF. The chain couples TRBV2 to TRBJ2-1; 9 nucleotides line up with TRBD2. From germline, CDR1 is SNHLY and CDR2 FYNNEI. The CDR3 spans 13 residues. V lost 8 bases to trimming and J lost 5 bases; unmatched junction nucleotides: 4.

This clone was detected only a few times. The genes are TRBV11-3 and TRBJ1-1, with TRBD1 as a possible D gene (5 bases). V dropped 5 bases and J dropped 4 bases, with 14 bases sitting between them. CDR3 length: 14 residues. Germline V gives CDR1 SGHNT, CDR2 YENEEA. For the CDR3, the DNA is TGTGCCAGCAGCCGGGACGGGGGAACCACTGAAGCTTTCTTT. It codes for CASSRDGGTTEAFF. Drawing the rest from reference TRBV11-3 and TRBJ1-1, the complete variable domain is EAGVVQSPRYKIIEKKQPVAFWCNPISGHNTLYWYLQNLGQGPELLIRYENEEAVDDSQLPKDRFSAERLKGVDSTLKIQPAELGDSAVYLCASSRDGGTTEAFFGQGTRLTVV.

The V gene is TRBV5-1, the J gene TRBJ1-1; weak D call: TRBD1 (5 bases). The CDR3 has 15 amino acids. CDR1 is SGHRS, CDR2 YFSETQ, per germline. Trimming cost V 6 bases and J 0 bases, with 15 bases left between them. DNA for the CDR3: TGCGCCAGCACCCAGGGCTCCTCGGTGAACACTGAAGCTTTCTTT. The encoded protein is CASTQGSSVNTEAFF.

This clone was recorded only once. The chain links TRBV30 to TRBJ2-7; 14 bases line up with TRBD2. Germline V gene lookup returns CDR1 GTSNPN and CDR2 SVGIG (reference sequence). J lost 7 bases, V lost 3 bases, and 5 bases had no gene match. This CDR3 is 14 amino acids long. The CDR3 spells CAWRGLAGEGEQYF. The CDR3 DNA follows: TGTGCCTGGAGGGGACTAGCGGGAGAAGGTGAGCAGTACTTC.